This T cell receptor beta chain originates from a study of cytotoxic CD8 clonotypes in ibrutinib-treated CLL. The germline gives CDR1 SGHAT, CDR2 FQNNGV. The V and J ends lost 5 bases and 1 base respectively, with 11 bases between them. The CDR3 runs to 14 residues. Assay used: immunoSEQ multiplex PCR; TCRdb lists only in-frame clones, some missing. The table lists under 200,000 clones, around 80% of them singletons. The V gene is TRBV11-2, the J gene TRBJ1-1; weak D call: TRBD1 (5 bases). Sequenced material: PBMCs, taken after 24 months of ibrutinib treatment. This receptor was obtained from a human donor with chronic lymphocytic leukemia. The CDR3 region has the DNA TGTGCCAGCAGCCCCCGAAGGGGGAACACTGAAGCTTTCTTT. Its translation: CASSPRRGNTEAFF.